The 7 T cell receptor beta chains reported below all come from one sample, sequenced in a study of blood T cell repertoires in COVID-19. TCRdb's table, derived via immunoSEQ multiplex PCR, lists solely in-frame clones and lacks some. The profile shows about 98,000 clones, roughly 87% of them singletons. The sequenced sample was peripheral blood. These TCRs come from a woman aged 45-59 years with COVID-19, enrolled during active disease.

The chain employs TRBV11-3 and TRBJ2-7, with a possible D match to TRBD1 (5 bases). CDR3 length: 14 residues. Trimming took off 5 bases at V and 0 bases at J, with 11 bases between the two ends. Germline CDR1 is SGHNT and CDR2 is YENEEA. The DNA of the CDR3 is TGTGCCAGCAGCAGGGGCAGAGGCTCCTACGAGCAGTACTTC. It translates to CASSRGRGSYEQYF.

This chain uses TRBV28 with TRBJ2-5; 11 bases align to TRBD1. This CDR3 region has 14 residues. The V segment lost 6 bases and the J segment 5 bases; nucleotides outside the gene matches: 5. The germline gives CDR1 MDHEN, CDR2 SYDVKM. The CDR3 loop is CASRDRGRGETQYF. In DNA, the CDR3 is TGTGCCAGCAGGGACAGGGGGCGAGGGGAGACCCAGTACTTC.

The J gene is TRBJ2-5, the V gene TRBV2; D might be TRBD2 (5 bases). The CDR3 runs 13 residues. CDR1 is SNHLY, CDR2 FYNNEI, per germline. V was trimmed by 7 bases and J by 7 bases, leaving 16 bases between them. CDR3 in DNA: TGTGCCAGCATTGAGCTCGACGAGGGGACCCAGTACTTC. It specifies CASIELDEGTQYF.

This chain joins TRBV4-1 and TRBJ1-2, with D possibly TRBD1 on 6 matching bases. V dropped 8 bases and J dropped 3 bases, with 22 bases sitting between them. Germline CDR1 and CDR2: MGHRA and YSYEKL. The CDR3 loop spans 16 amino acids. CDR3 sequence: CASRLVGGGVDYGYTF. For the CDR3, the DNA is TGCGCCAGCCGCCTCGTCGGAGGGGGGGTCGACTATGGCTACACCTTC.

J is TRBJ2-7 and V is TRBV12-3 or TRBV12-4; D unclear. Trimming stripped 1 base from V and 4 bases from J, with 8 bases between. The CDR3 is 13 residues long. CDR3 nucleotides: TGTGCCAGCAGTTTAGTACGGGTTTACGAGCAGTACTTC. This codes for CASSLVRVYEQYF.

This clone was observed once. The DNA of the CDR3 is TGTGCCAGCAGTTACTGGGGACAGGGCACAGATACGCAGTATTTT. Protein product: CASSYWGQGTDTQYF. V and J are TRBV6-5 and TRBJ2-3; 8 bases agree with TRBD1. The CDR3 runs to 15 residues. Losses at the gene ends were 1 base for V and 1 base for J; bases not matched to a gene: 1. CDR1 MNHEY and CDR2 SVGAGI come from the germline V gene.

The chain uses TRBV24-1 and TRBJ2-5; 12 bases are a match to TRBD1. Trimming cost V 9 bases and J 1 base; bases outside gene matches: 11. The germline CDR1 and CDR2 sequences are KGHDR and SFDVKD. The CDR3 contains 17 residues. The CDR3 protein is CATGHPGTGGLQETQYF. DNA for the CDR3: TGTGCCACCGGCCATCCGGGGACAGGGGGCCTCCAAGAGACCCAGTACTTC.